The 10 T cell receptor beta chains below all came from one sample that was sequenced in a study of relationships among human T cell subsets. From mRNA, alpha and beta CDR3 regions were amplified using semiquantitative ARM-PCR. Exponential amplification used communal superprimers after tagged nested gene-specific primers in ARM-PCR. TCRdb independently ran MiXCR on the multiplex PCR reads; one entry per CDR3 protein. Counted here are fewer than 16,000 distinct CDR3 sequences, roughly 60% occurring once; the ten biggest clones make up less than 35%. Sequenced material: total T cells sorted from blood. Source of these receptors: a middle-aged man in good health.

A few counts support this clonotype. The chain uses TRBV11-2 and TRBJ1-5; D is unclear. CDR3 length: 13 residues. V was shortened by 3 bases and J by 4 bases, with 7 bases between the two germline ends. The V gene's germline CDR1 is SGHAT and CDR2 FQNNGV. In DNA, the CDR3 is TGTGCCAGCAGCTTGACGGATAATCAGCCCCAGCATTTT. It codes for CASSLTDNQPQHF.

The chain links TRBV19 to TRBJ1-1, with 9 positions matching TRBD1. Germline-derived CDR1 and CDR2 are LNHDA and SQIVND (reference sequence). The CDR3 runs to 15 residues. V was pared by 3 bases and J by 1 base, with 3 bases of the junction left unmatched. CDR3 DNA: TGTGCCAGTAGTATGGTGGGACAGGGGAACACTGAAGCTTTCTTT. Residues: CASSMVGQGNTEAFF. Together with reference TRBV19 and TRBJ1-1, the CDR3 gives the full variable domain: DGGITQSPKYLFRKEGQNVTLSCEQNLNHDAMYWYRQDPGQGLRLIYYSQIVNDFQKGDIAEGYSVSREKKESFPLTVTSAQKNPTAFYLCASSMVGQGNTEAFFGQGTRLTVV.

In its sample, this clonotype was seen a few times. This sequence joins TRBV11-2 and TRBJ2-2, with TRBD2 matching 12 bases. Trimming cost V 6 bases and J 2 bases; bases outside gene matches: 13. The length of the CDR3 is 19 residues. CDR1 is SGHAT, CDR2 FQNNGV, per germline. CDR3 region: CASSRLGLAGIKNTGELFF. The CDR3 coding sequence is TGTGCCAGCAGTAGGTTGGGACTAGCGGGCATAAAAAACACCGGGGAGCTGTTTTTT.

The chain uses TRBV20-1 and TRBJ2-1; a weak D match, TRBD2 (6 bases). The CDR3 covers 14 residues. The V end lost 5 bases, the J end lost 7 bases, and 18 bases lay between the germline ends. Per the germline V gene, CDR1 is DFQATT and CDR2 is SNEGSKA (reference sequence). The CDR3 DNA sequence: TGCAGTGCTTTCCAAGCGGTCGGAGGGAATGAGCAGTTCTTC. Its protein is CSAFQAVGGNEQFF.

V and J are TRBV7-9 and TRBJ2-7; 12 bases line up with TRBD1. Per the germline V gene, CDR1 is SEHNR and CDR2 is FQNEAQ (reference sequence). V was pared by 3 bases and J by 4 bases, with 1 base of the junction left unmatched. There are 14 residues in the CDR3. The chain's CDR3 is CASSLGQGAYEQYF. The CDR3 region has the DNA TGTGCCAGCAGCTTGGGACAGGGGGCGTACGAGCAGTACTTC.

The V and J genes are TRBV4-2 and TRBJ2-3; 11 bases map to TRBD2. Germline lookup yields CDR1 LGHNA and CDR2 YNFKEQ. Trimming cost V 4 bases and J 5 bases; bases outside gene matches: 8. CDR3 length: 16 residues. In nucleotides, the CDR3 is TGTGCCAGCAGCCCTATAGCGGGGGGGCCAGGAGATACGCAGTATTTT. It yields the protein CASSPIAGGPGDTQYF.

The chain has TRBV2 and TRBJ2-7; D remains unclear. The V end was cut by 5 bases, the J end by 4 bases, with 9 bases between. The germline CDR1 and CDR2 sequences are SNHLY and FYNNEI. The CDR3 loop spans 12 amino acids. The CDR3 bases are TGTGCCAGCAGTAGAGACGGATACGAGCAGTACTTC. It encodes CASSRDGYEQYF. Variable domain in full (rest from reference TRBV2 and TRBJ2-7): EPEVTQTPSHQVTQMGQEVILRCVPISNHLYFYWYRQILGQKVEFLVSFYNNEISEKSEIFDDQFSVERPDGSNFTLKIRSTKLEDSAMYFCASSRDGYEQYFGPGTRLTVT.

This sequence joins TRBV28 and TRBJ2-7; D not resolved. Trimming shortened V by 6 bases and J by 3 bases, and 9 bases separated the two germline ends. The CDR3 has 12 amino acids. Germline V lookup: CDR1 MDHEN, CDR2 SYDVKM. CDR3 protein: CASSGGYYEQYF. The CDR3 nucleotides read TGTGCCAGCAGCGGCGGATACTACGAGCAGTACTTC.

In its sample, this clonotype is medium-sized. This chain joins TRBV20-1 and TRBJ2-1; 9 nucleotides match TRBD2. The CDR3 runs to 12 residues. Germline CDR1 DFQATT, CDR2 SNEGSKA (reference sequence). With 4 bases clipped from V and 10 bases from J, the junction kept 5 bases outside the gene matches. The CDR3 sequence: CSANVAGGEQFF. The CDR3 DNA is TGCAGTGCTAATGTTGCGGGAGGGGAGCAGTTCTTC.

V gene TRBV28 combines with J gene TRBJ1-1; TRBD1 might be the D (5 bases). Trimming removed 5 bases at V and 1 base at J, with 17 bases between. The CDR3 sequence is 16 residues long. Germline V CDR1 and CDR2: MDHEN, SYDVKM. The CDR3 DNA reads as TGTGCCAGCAGTATCCCGCCCGGGACCGGGAACACTGAAGCTTTCTTT. This encodes CASSIPPGTGNTEAFF.